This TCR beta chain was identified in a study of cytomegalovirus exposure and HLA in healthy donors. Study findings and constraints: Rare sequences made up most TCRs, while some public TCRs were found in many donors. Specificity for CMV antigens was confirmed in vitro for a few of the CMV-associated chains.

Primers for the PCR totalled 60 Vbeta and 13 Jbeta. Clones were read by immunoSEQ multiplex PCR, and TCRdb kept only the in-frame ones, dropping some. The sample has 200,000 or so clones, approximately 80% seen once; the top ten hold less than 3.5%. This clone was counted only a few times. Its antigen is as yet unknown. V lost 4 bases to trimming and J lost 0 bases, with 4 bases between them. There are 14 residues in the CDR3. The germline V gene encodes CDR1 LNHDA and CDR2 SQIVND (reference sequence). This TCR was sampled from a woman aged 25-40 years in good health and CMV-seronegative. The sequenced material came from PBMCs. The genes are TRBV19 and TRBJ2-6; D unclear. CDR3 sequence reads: CASSSSSGANVLTF. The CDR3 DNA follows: TGTGCCAGTAGTAGCAGCTCTGGGGCCAACGTCCTGACTTTC.